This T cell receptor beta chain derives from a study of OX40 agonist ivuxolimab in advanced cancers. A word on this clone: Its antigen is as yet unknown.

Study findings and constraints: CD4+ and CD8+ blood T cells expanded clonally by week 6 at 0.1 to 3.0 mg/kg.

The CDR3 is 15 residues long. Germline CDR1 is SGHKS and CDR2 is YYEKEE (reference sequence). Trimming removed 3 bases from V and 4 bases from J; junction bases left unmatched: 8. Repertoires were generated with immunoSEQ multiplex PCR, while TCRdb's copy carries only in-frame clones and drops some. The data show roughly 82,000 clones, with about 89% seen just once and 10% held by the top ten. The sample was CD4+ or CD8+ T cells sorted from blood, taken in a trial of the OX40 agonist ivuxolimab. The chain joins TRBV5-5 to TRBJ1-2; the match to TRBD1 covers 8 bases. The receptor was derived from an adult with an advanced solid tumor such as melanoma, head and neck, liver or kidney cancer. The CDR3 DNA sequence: TGTGCCAGCAGCTCCAACGGACAGGGCGGCTATGGCTACACCTTC. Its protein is CASSSNGQGGYGYTF.